A selection of T cell receptor beta chains follows, all from one sample in a study of T cell responses to AZD1222 COVID-19 vaccine. TCRdb keeps only in-frame clones here, not all; method: immunoSEQ multiplex PCR. The sample holds about 48,000 clones, 80% to 90% seen once. The sample was peripheral blood, taken 28 days after the second AZD1222 dose. The receptors originated from an adult who received the AZD1222 COVID-19 vaccine. Each CDR3 is given without its conserved first and last residue. The order of the fields is V gene, J gene, CDR3 length, clone size, CDR3 protein. Clone size is stated in some rows and not others, as once, few, many or a class when expanded.

>TRBV27|TRBJ2-2|11|NA
ASSPPYTGELF
>TRBV2|TRBJ1-1|9|NA
ASSETTEAF
>TRBV19|TRBJ2-5|13|NA
ASGWGAAEVETQY
>TRBV11-2|TRBJ2-3|14|NA
ASSVGTSGSTDTQY
>TRBV25-1|TRBJ1-2|14|NA
ASSEYGGGGNYGYT
>TRBV5-6|TRBJ2-3|14|NA
ASSLGEGGGTDTQY
>TRBV5-5|TRBJ1-1|13|NA
ASSLAAGANTEAF
>TRBV5-8|TRBJ2-7|13|NA
ASSPWQGISYEQY
>TRBV5-1|TRBJ2-3|16|NA
ASSTTTPGRWATDTQY
>TRBV27|TRBJ1-2|11|once
ASSLSPSQGYT
>TRBV11-2|TRBJ2-7|12|NA
ASSLGGSLYEQY
>TRBV27|TRBJ1-5|10|NA
ASSREGQPQH
>TRBV4-3|TRBJ1-3|14|few
ASSQDNSRSGNTIY
>TRBV7-6|TRBJ2-1|15|NA
ASSLDIGLAVYNEQF
>TRBV3-1/TRBV3-2|TRBJ2-2|10|NA
ASSQDLWELF
>TRBV5-1|TRBJ2-2|15|few
ASSLRPMAGGSGELF
>TRBV28|TRBJ2-5|13|NA
ASSTQRTYQETQY
>TRBV11-2|TRBJ1-1|14|NA
ASSLDQERRIAEAF
>TRBV12-3/TRBV12-4|TRBJ2-5|11|NA
ASLAPLQETQY
>TRBV28|TRBJ2-2|12|large
ASSPTSASGELF
>TRBV19|TRBJ2-4|12|NA
ASRSGGRVDIQY
>TRBV2|TRBJ1-6|13|NA
ASSELGRISSPLH